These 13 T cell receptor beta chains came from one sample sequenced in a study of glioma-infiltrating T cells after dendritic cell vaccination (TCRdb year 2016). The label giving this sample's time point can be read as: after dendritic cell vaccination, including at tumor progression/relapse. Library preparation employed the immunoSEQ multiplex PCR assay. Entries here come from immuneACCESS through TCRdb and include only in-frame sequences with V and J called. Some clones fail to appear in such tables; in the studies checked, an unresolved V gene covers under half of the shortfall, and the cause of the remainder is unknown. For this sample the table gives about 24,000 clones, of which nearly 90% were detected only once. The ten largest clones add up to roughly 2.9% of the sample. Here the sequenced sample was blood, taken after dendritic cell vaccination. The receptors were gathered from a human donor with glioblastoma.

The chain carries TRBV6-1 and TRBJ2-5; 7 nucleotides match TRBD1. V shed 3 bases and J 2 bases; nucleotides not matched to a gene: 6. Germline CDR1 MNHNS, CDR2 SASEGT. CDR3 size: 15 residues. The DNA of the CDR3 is TGTGCCAGCAGTGACCTCGGGACAGCTCAAGAGACCCAGTACTTC. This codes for CASSDLGTAQETQYF.

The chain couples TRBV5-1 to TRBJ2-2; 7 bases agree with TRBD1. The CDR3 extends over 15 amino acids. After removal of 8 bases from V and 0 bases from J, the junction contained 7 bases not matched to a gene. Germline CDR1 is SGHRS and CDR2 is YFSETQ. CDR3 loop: CASYRDSANTGELFF. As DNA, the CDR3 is TGCGCCAGTTACAGGGACAGCGCGAACACCGGGGAGCTGTTTTTT.

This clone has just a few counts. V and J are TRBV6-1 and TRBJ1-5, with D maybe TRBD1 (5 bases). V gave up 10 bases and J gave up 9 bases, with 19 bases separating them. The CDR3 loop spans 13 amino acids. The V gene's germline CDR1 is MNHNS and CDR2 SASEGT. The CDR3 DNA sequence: TGTGCCACCAACCTTCAGGGTCTCGGGCCCCAGCATTTT. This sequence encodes CATNLQGLGPQHF.

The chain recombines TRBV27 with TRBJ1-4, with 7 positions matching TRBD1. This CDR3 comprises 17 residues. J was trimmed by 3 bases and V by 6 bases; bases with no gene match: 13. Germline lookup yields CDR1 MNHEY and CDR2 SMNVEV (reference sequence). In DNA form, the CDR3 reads TGTGCCAGCAGAGAAGGGGGCTCGGGGTTTGCTAATGAAAAACTGTTTTTT. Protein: CASREGGSGFANEKLFF.

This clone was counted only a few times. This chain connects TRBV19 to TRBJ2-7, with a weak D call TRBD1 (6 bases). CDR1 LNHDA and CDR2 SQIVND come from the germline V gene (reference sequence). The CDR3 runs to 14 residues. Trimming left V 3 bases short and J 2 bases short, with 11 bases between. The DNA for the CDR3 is TGTGCCAGTAGTATTATCGAGGGGGCCTACGAGCAGTACTTC. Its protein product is CASSIIEGAYEQYF.

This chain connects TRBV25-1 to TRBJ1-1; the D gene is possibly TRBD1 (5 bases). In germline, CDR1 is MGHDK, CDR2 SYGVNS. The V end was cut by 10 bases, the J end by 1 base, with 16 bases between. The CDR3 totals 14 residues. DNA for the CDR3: TGTGCCATCGACCCGACGGGGGGGAACACTGAAGCTTTCTTT. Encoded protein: CAIDPTGGNTEAFF. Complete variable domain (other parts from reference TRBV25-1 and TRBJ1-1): EADIYQTPRYLVIGTGKKITLECSQTMGHDKMYWYQQDPGMELHLIHYSYGVNSTEKGDLSSESTVSRIRTEHFPLTLESARPSHTSQYLCAIDPTGGNTEAFFGQGTRLTVV.

CDR3 nucleotides: TGTGCCAGCAGCTTATCCCAGGGCCCCTACGAGCAGTACTTC. Translated, it gives CASSLSQGPYEQYF. This chain joins TRBV11-2 and TRBJ2-7; tentative D call: TRBD1 (5 bases). The CDR3 has 14 residues. V lost 2 bases and J 2 bases, leaving 10 bases between the germline ends. The germline V gene encodes CDR1 SGHAT and CDR2 FQNNGV.

The CDR3 region is CASSLVGGAASYEQYF. The CDR3 bases are TGCGCCAGCAGCTTGGTCGGGGGAGCGGCCTCCTACGAGCAGTACTTC. The chain couples TRBV5-1 to TRBJ2-7; a possible D gene is TRBD2 (6 bases). With 0 bases removed from V and 0 bases from J, the gap between germline ends came to 13 bases. The CDR3 spans 16 residues. Germline V gene data show CDR1 as SGHRS and CDR2 as YFSETQ.

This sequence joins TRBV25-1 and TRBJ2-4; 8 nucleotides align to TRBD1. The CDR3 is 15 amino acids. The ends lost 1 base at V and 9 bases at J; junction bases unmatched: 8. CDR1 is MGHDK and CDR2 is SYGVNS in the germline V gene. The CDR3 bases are TGTGCCAGCAGTGAATGGGCAGGGGGCCAGGGCATTCAGTACTTC. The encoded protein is CASSEWAGGQGIQYF.

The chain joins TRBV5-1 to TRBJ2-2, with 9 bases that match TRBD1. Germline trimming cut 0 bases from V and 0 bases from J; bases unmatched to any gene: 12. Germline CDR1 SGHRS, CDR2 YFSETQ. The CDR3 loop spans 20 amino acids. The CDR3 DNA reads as TGCGCCAGCAGCTTGGTGGGACAGGGATCCCGTAGCCCGAACACCGGGGAGCTGTTTTTT. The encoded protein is CASSLVGQGSRSPNTGELFF.

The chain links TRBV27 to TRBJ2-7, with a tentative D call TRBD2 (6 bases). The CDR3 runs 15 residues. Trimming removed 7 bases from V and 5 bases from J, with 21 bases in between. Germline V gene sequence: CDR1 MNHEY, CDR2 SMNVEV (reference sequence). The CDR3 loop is CASTSLAGLGDEQYF. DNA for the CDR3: TGTGCCAGCACCTCCCTGGCGGGATTAGGGGACGAGCAGTACTTC.

The CDR3 loop reads CSAGHGNQPQHF. The CDR3 DNA is TGCAGCGCCGGACATGGGAATCAGCCCCAGCATTTT. V and J are TRBV29-1 and TRBJ1-5; D possibly corresponds to TRBD1 (5 bases). V shed 7 bases and J shed 4 bases, with 11 bases lying between them. The CDR3 contains 12 residues. The germline CDR1 and CDR2 sequences are SQVTM and ANQGSEA.

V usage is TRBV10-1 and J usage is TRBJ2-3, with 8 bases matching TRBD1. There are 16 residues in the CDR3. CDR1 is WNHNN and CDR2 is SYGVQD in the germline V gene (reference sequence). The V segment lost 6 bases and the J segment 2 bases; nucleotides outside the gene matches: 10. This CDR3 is CASSRGTGFNTDTQYF. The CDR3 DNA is TGCGCCAGCAGCCGGGGGACAGGATTTAACACAGATACGCAGTATTTT.